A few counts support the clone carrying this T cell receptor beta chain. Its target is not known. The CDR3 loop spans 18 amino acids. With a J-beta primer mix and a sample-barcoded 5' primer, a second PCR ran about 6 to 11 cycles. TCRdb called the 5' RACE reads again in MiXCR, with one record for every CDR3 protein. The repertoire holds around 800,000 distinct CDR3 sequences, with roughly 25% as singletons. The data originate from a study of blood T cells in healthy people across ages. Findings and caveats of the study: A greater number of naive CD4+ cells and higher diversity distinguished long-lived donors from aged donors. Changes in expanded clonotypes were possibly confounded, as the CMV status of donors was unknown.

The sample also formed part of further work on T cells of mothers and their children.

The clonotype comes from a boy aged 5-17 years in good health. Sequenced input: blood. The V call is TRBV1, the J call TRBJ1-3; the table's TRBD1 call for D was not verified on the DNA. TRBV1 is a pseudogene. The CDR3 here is CTSSQVLRQDPSGNTIYF. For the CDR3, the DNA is TGCACCAGCAGCCAAGTTCTCCGACAGGACCCCTCTGGAAACACCATATATTTT.